This TCR beta chain was recorded in a study of regulatory T cells in long-lasting Graves disease. Time point specified: newly diagnosed GD, antithyroid drugs for less than 3 months. From PBMCs, RNA was extracted and then used to make the TCR library. The CDR3 is 12 amino acids. Germline V gene data show CDR1 as SEHNR and CDR2 as FQNEAQ (reference sequence). Trimming stripped 2 bases from V and 6 bases from J, with 7 bases between. Building the TCR beta libraries relied on iRepertoire HTBI primers, and CDR3 regions underwent Arm-PCR. TCRdb re-analysed the multiplex PCR reads in MiXCR, keeping a single row per CDR3 protein. The table lists hundreds of thousands of distinct CDR3 sequences, around 17% of them singletons, with 25% to 30% in the top ten. Separately, the same data were catalogued under a study of T cells in Graves' hyperthyroidism and ophthalmopathy. That work states: Lactation, pregnancy, other autoimmune disease or uncontrolled infection led to exclusion of patients. Model output signaled ophthalmopathy a median roughly 6 months ahead of onset.

The TCR originated in a man between 40 and 49 years old with Graves disease. The chain employs TRBV7-9 and TRBJ1-1; TRBD1 might be the D (5 bases). Sequenced here: peripheral blood mononuclear cells (PBMCs), sampled at new diagnosis, from a patient treated with antithyroid drugs. The chain's CDR3 is CASSLPGPEAFF. The CDR3 DNA reads TGTGCCAGCAGCTTACCAGGGCCTGAAGCTTTCTTT.